The next 28 T cell receptor beta chains were all read from a single sample in a study of T cells in localized non-small cell lung cancer. Assay used: immunoSEQ multiplex PCR; TCRdb lists only in-frame clones, some missing. The profile covers 30,000 to 35,000 clones, with around 92% appearing a single time and approximately 2% taken by the ten largest. Sequenced material: peripheral blood, taken before any cancer treatment. These receptor sequences come from a female donor older than 55 with stage I lung adenocarcinoma.

V gene TRBV7-9 combines with J gene TRBJ2-2, with D possibly called TRBD1 or TRBD2 (5 bases each). Trimming shortened V by 6 bases and J by 7 bases, and 18 bases separated the two germline ends. The germline CDR1 and CDR2 sequences are SEHNR and FQNEAQ (reference sequence). CDR3 length equals 15 residues. The CDR3 DNA sequence: TGTGCCAGCAGTCCACCGGGGCAGGGCGACGGGGAGCTGTTTTTT. It specifies CASSPPGQGDGELFF.

V usage is TRBV2 and J usage is TRBJ2-7; possible D gene TRBD1, 6 bases. Germline assignment: CDR1 SNHLY and CDR2 FYNNEI. The CDR3 runs 14 residues. V gave up 4 bases and J gave up 6 bases, with 16 bases separating them. The CDR3 region has the DNA TGTGCCAGCAGTGCCTCTTCAGGGGTGGGCGAGCAGTACTTC. Its protein is CASSASSGVGEQYF.

This clone was picked up one time. The chain has TRBV5-1 and TRBJ2-1, with 10 bases lining up with TRBD1. Germline V gives CDR1 SGHRS, CDR2 YFSETQ. There are 15 residues in the CDR3. V lost 4 bases, J lost 4 bases, and 5 bases stayed unmatched. CDR3 DNA: TGCGCCAGCAGCCTGGGACAGGGGAAATACAATGAGCAGTTCTTC. Amino acid sequence: CASSLGQGKYNEQFF.

The rearrangement uses TRBV10-3 and TRBJ1-1; D gene unclear. CDR3 size: 12 residues. CDR1 and CDR2 (germline): ENHRY, SYGVKD. V was shortened by 5 bases and J by 7 bases, with 11 bases between the two germline ends. The CDR3 reads CAISTSGLEAFF. DNA of the CDR3: TGTGCCATCAGTACCTCGGGCCTTGAAGCTTTCTTT.

J is TRBJ1-1 and V is TRBV7-8; D is ambiguous. CDR1 SGHVS and CDR2 FQNEAQ come from the germline V gene. Trimming pared 1 base from V and 4 bases from J, leaving 10 bases between. The CDR3 totals 14 residues. The DNA of the CDR3 is TGTGCCAGCAGCTTAGGGACGGTGGTCACTGAAGCTTTCTTT. This encodes CASSLGTVVTEAFF.

The rearrangement joins TRBV5-4 to TRBJ2-6; D is undetermined. CDR1 and CDR2 from the germline V gene are SGHNT and YYREEE (reference sequence). V dropped 3 bases and J dropped 0 bases, with 13 bases sitting between them. The CDR3 consists of 17 residues. CDR3 amino acids: CASSSLPQFSGANVLTF. The DNA of the CDR3 is TGTGCCAGCAGCTCCCTCCCTCAGTTCTCTGGGGCCAACGTCCTGACTTTC. Supplemented by reference TRBV5-4 and TRBJ2-6, the full variable domain reads ETGVTQSPTHLIKTRGQQVTLRCSSQSGHNTVSWYQQALGQGPQFIFQYYREEENGRGNFPPRFSGLQFPNYSSELNVNALELDDSALYLCASSSLPQFSGANVLTFGAGSRLTVL.

The V call is TRBV2, the J call TRBJ1-6; D is possibly TRBD1 (5 bases). The CDR3 sequence is 13 residues long. With 6 bases removed from V and 8 bases from J, the gap between germline ends came to 11 bases. Germline V gene sequence: CDR1 SNHLY, CDR2 FYNNEI. The CDR3 spells CASSETGDSPLHF. The CDR3 DNA sequence: TGTGCCAGCAGCGAAACAGGAGATTCACCCCTCCACTTT.

This clone has a handful of counts. The rearrangement joins TRBV4-3 to TRBJ2-5, with D perhaps matching TRBD2 (5 bases). CDR3 length: 13 residues. Germline-derived CDR1 and CDR2 are LGHNA and YSLEER. Trimming took 4 bases from V and 5 from J, leaving 11 bases between them. CDR3 residues: CASSLGEWETQYF. As DNA, the CDR3 is TGCGCCAGCAGCCTCGGGGAATGGGAGACCCAGTACTTC.

This chain joins TRBV7-8 and TRBJ1-5; D might be TRBD1 (5 bases). This CDR3 region has 14 residues. Germline V gene lookup returns CDR1 SGHVS and CDR2 FQNEAQ. V was shortened by 8 bases and J by 5 bases, with 16 bases between the two germline ends. The CDR3 nucleotides are TGTGCCAGCTCCCTCCCTTCGGGGGATCAGCCCCAGCATTTT. Its translation is CASSLPSGDQPQHF.

The chain recombines TRBV9 with TRBJ2-7, with 11 bases aligning to TRBD2. Trimming at V came to 3 bases and at J to 4 bases, leaving 6 bases not matched to a gene. This CDR3 spans 15 amino acids. CDR1 SGDLS and CDR2 YYNGEE come from the germline V gene. The CDR3 is CASSGGTSGLYEQYF. The CDR3 region has the DNA TGTGCCAGCAGCGGCGGGACTAGCGGATTATACGAGCAGTACTTC.

V is TRBV6-5 and J is TRBJ1-5; D gene uncertain. The V gene lost 8 bases and the J gene lost 5 bases, with 16 bases spanning the gap. This CDR3 has 14 amino acids. Germline V gene data show CDR1 as MNHEY and CDR2 as SVGAGI. In DNA form, the CDR3 reads TGTGCCAGCCGTCGGACGCAAGGCGATCAGCCCCAGCATTTT. Its protein product is CASRRTQGDQPQHF.

The rearrangement links TRBV7-8 to TRBJ2-1, with D uncertain. Trimming pared 1 base from V and 5 bases from J, leaving 9 bases between. This CDR3 comprises 14 residues. Germline CDR1 SGHVS, CDR2 FQNEAQ. The CDR3 is CASSLVSANNEQFF. Here the CDR3 DNA reads TGTGCCAGCAGCTTAGTGTCCGCTAACAATGAGCAGTTCTTC.

The V gene is TRBV30, the J gene TRBJ1-6; D uncertain. V was pared by 1 base and J by 2 bases, with 6 bases between. This CDR3 is built from 14 residues. Germline V CDR1 and CDR2: GTSNPN, SVGIG (reference sequence). The CDR3 nucleotides are TGTGCCTGGAGTGGCGCAGCCTATAATTCACCCCTCCACTTT. Encoded protein: CAWSGAAYNSPLHF. Using reference TRBV30 and TRBJ1-6 for the parts outside the CDR3, the full variable domain is SQTIHQWPATLVQPVGSPLSLECTVEGTSNPNLYWYRQAAGRGLQLLFYSVGIGQISSEVPQNLSASRPQDRQFILSSKKLLLSDSGFYLCAWSGAAYNSPLHFGNGTRLTVT.

The V call is TRBV5-4, the J call TRBJ2-2; D gene unclear. V dropped 8 bases and J dropped 1 base, with 9 bases sitting between them. The CDR3 loop spans 13 amino acids. Germline values: CDR1 SGHNT, CDR2 YYREEE (reference sequence). CDR3 nucleotide sequence: TGTGCCAGTGTGGACGAGAACACCGGGGAGCTGTTTTTT. This sequence encodes CASVDENTGELFF.

The rearrangement links TRBV7-2 to TRBJ2-2; 8 bases are shared with TRBD1. Germline CDR1 and CDR2: SGHTA and FQGNSA. The length of the CDR3 is 14 residues. The J segment lost 1 base and the V segment lost 10 bases, leaving 5 bases of the junction unmatched. DNA for the CDR3: TGTGCCACCGCAGGGGGCCGGAACACCGGGGAGCTGTTTTTT. Its protein is CATAGGRNTGELFF. The full variable domain, in which reference TRBV7-2 and TRBJ2-2 provide the parts outside the CDR3, is GAGVSQSPSNKVTEKGKDVELRCDPISGHTALYWYRQSLGQGLEFLIYFQGNSAPDKSGLPSDRFSAERTGGSVSTLTIQRTQQEDSAVYLCATAGGRNTGELFFGEGSRLTVL.

V gene TRBV9 combines with J gene TRBJ2-3; D is uncertain. Germline V gives CDR1 SGDLS, CDR2 YYNGEE. Deletions cut 1 base from V and 2 bases from J, with 11 bases between. The CDR3 contains 15 residues. CDR3 protein: CASSVKSPSTDTQYF. CDR3 nucleotides: TGTGCCAGCAGCGTAAAGAGTCCCTCCACAGATACGCAGTATTTT.

V gene TRBV11-3 combines with J gene TRBJ2-2; D perhaps matches TRBD1 (5 bases). V dropped 5 bases and J dropped 3 bases, with 16 bases sitting between them. This CDR3 is 16 amino acids long. In germline, CDR1 is SGHNT, CDR2 YENEEA. The CDR3 loop is CASSNRWSQDTGELFF. Here the CDR3 DNA reads TGTGCCAGCAGCAACAGGTGGAGCCAGGACACCGGGGAGCTGTTTTTT.

The rearrangement uses TRBV5-1 and TRBJ2-7; 7 nucleotides match TRBD1. The CDR3 is 14 amino acids. Trimming removed 0 bases from V and 5 bases from J; junction bases left unmatched: 5. Germline lookup yields CDR1 SGHRS and CDR2 YFSETQ. CDR3 bases: TGCGCCAGCAGCTTGGAAAGGGACAGCCACGAGCAGTACTTC. Translating gives CASSLERDSHEQYF. The whole variable domain, filled in from reference TRBV5-1 and TRBJ2-7, reads KAGVTQTPRYLIKTRGQQVTLSCSPISGHRSVSWYQQTPGQGLQFLFEYFSETQRNKGNFPGRFSGRQFSNSRSEMNVSTLELGDSALYLCASSLERDSHEQYFGPGTRLTVT.

The rearrangement uses TRBV5-1 and TRBJ2-5; 9 nucleotides align to TRBD1. The J call may be faulty, since TRBJ2-7 better matches the DNA end. This CDR3 comprises 13 residues. CDR1 is SGHRS, CDR2 YFSETQ, per germline. Here the CDR3 reads CASRTGDAYEQYF. The DNA for the CDR3 is TGCGCCAGCCGGACAGGGGACGCCTACGAGCAGTACTTC.

V usage is TRBV30 and J usage is TRBJ1-2, with D unresolved. Per germline, CDR1 GTSNPN and CDR2 SVGIG (reference sequence). Trimming removed 8 bases from V and 8 bases from J, with 18 bases in between. This CDR3 is 12 amino acids long. CDR3 amino acids: CAADRSGRGYTF. In nucleotides, the CDR3 is TGTGCCGCTGATCGGTCCGGGAGAGGCTACACCTTC.

J is TRBJ2-2 and V is TRBV7-2; the match to TRBD1 covers 8 bases. The germline V gene encodes CDR1 SGHTA and CDR2 FQGNSA. The CDR3 has 16 amino acids. Germline trimming cut 2 bases from V and 4 bases from J; bases unmatched to any gene: 6. The CDR3 here is CASSLHAGGVTGELFF. As DNA, the CDR3 is TGTGCCAGCAGCTTACACGCAGGGGGCGTCACCGGGGAGCTGTTTTTT. Variable domain in full (rest from reference TRBV7-2 and TRBJ2-2): GAGVSQSPSNKVTEKGKDVELRCDPISGHTALYWYRQSLGQGLEFLIYFQGNSAPDKSGLPSDRFSAERTGGSVSTLTIQRTQQEDSAVYLCASSLHAGGVTGELFFGEGSRLTVL.

This chain links TRBV5-4 with TRBJ2-7; D is ambiguous. The germline CDR1 and CDR2 sequences are SGHNT and YYREEE (reference sequence). The CDR3 totals 12 residues. Between the trimmed V and J ends, which lost 0 bases and 3 bases, there was a span of 4 bases. CDR3 in amino acids: CASSLEGYEQYF. CDR3 in DNA: TGTGCCAGCAGCTTGGAGGGCTACGAGCAGTACTTC.

The chain carries TRBV10-3 and TRBJ2-1; D is uncertain. V lost 6 bases, J lost 0 bases, and 12 bases lay in between. The CDR3 length is 15 residues. Germline CDR1 reads ENHRY; CDR2 reads SYGVKD. The CDR3 DNA reads TGTGCCATCAGCCCCGCCACGACCTCCTACAATGAGCAGTTCTTC. The encoded protein is CAISPATTSYNEQFF.

This chain joins TRBV7-9 and TRBJ1-1; tentative D call: TRBD1 (5 bases). Germline V gives CDR1 SEHNR, CDR2 FQNEAQ (reference sequence). The CDR3 length is 13 residues. Trimming removed 5 bases from V and 0 bases from J, with 7 bases in between. CDR3 DNA: TGTGCCAGCAGCGAGACAGTGAACACTGAAGCTTTCTTT. Amino acid sequence: CASSETVNTEAFF.

This clone was seen just once. The gene calls are TRBV18 and TRBJ2-7; D possibly matches TRBD1 or TRBD2 (5 bases each). V dropped 3 bases and J dropped 5 bases, with 14 bases sitting between them. The CDR3 is 14 amino acids. Germline-derived CDR1 and CDR2 are KGHSH and LQKENI. The CDR3 protein is CASSPTGTRDEQYF. The CDR3 DNA reads as TGTGCCAGCTCACCGACCGGGACCCGAGACGAGCAGTACTTC.

This chain links TRBV7-9 with TRBJ1-1, with 8 bases fitting TRBD1. This CDR3 contains 17 residues. Germline CDR1 SEHNR, CDR2 FQNEAQ (reference sequence). V lost 1 base, J lost 3 bases, and 10 bases stayed unmatched. CDR3 sequence (DNA): TGTGCCAGCAGCTTAGGGACAGGGTTCATGTTAGACACTGAAGCTTTCTTT. It translates to CASSLGTGFMLDTEAFF.

The chain carries TRBV5-8 and TRBJ1-5; 8 nucleotides line up with TRBD1. In germline, CDR1 is SGHTS, CDR2 YDEGEE. This CDR3 region has 15 residues. Losses at the gene ends were 0 bases for V and 6 bases for J; bases not matched to a gene: 5. CDR3 in DNA: TGTGCCAGCAGCTTGGCCCAGGGGGCTGTTCAGCCCCAGCATTTT. Translation: CASSLAQGAVQPQHF.

Of note for this clone: Other nucleotide sequences in the sample specify the same CDR3. The CDR3 nucleotides read TGTGCCAGCAGCTTAATAGACAAGACCCTGGCAAACACCATATATTTT. Amino acid sequence: CASSLIDKTLANTIYF. The J gene is TRBJ1-3, the V gene TRBV5-5; D ambiguous. In germline, CDR1 is SGHKS, CDR2 YYEKEE (reference sequence). V lost 2 bases, J lost 6 bases, and 18 bases lay in between. The CDR3 contains 16 residues.